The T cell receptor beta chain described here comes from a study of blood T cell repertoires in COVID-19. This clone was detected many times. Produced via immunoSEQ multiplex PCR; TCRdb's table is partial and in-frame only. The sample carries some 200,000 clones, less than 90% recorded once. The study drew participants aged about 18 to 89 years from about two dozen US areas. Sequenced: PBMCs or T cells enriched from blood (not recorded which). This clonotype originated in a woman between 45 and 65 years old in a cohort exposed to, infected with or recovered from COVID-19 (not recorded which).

This chain's CDR3 is CASSLLIWGQISTNEKLFF. The CDR3 nucleotides are TGTGCCAGCAGCTTATTAATCTGGGGACAGATTTCAACTAATGAAAAACTGTTTTTT. The chain uses TRBV7-6 and TRBJ1-4; 7 bases map to TRBD1. The ends lost 2 bases at V and 0 bases at J; junction bases unmatched: 12. The CDR3 has 19 residues. Germline V gives CDR1 SGHVS, CDR2 FNYEAQ. Combining the CDR3 with reference TRBV7-6 and TRBJ1-4 gives the whole variable domain GAGVSQSPRYKVTKRGQDVALRCDPISGHVSLYWYRQALGQGPEFLTYFNYEAQQDKSGLPNDRFSAERPEGSISTLTIQRTEQRDSAMYRCASSLLIWGQISTNEKLFFGSGTQLSVL.